Given below is one T cell receptor (beta chain) in context. This clone was seen once. The antigen this receptor binds is unknown. Base-call qualities are not available, and no considerably larger clone is one nucleotide away. The sample carries other DNA sequences with the same CDR3. The data were taken from a study of blood T cell repertoires in COVID-19 (dated by TCRdb to 2020 to 2022). With respect to the entire study: Samples covering the acute and convalescent phases of COVID-19 were provided by collaborators in the United States, Italy and Spain. Samples were obtained from the ongoing ImmuneRACE study (first 160 participants) and from about 1,300 subjects provided by 6 global collaborators. The sample metadata nearly always contained a de-identified subject ID, COVID-19 status, age in years and sex. Where HLA class I and class II types were available, the types were taken from metadata supplied by the sample provider, not from assay-based typing. The prospective study material was composed of cDNA or gDNA derived from T cells, B-cell-depleted T cells, or PBMCs. The dataset comprised deeply sampled blood TCRbeta repertoires from subjects exposed to, actively infected with, or recovered from COVID-19. The repertoires were released in a freely available public database intended as a resource for research on the immune response to SARS-CoV-2.

Enrolling through a virtual design, the prospective study's participants ranged in age from roughly 18 to 95 years and lived across some 23 United States geographic areas. In the prospective study, cohorts were assigned on the basis of participant-reported clinical history obtained from a screening survey and a study questionnaire. In the prospective study, mobile phlebotomists collected whole blood, serum and a nasopharyngeal or oropharyngeal swab from each participant. Over a roughly two-month period, participants in the prospective study had the option of providing additional blood draws and questionnaires. Prospective study blood samples were shipped either frozen or at room temperature before DNA extraction. The germline V gene specifies SGDLS as CDR1 and YYNGEE as CDR2. V is trimmed back by 3 bases and J by 9 bases, and the junction contains 5 bases that no gene match accounts for. The cysteine opens and the phenylalanine closes a CDR3 of 13 amino acids. Only the CDR3 DNA stays, 39 bases, in frame from base 1.

The research as a whole found: The amount of clinical and demographic metadata varied by source and participant and was provided uncurated.

TCRbeta CDR3 regions were amplified from genomic DNA by means of the immunoSEQ Assay, a bias-controlled multiplex PCR. In the original analysis: Within the assay, amplification of reference gene primers was used to estimate how many nucleated cells each sample contained. Sequence reads were collapsed and filtered to measure the absolute abundance of every unique TCRbeta CDR3 rearrangement. Productive Simpson clonality was computed per sample as the square root of Simpson's diversity index over productive rearrangements. As stored in TCRdb, this immuneACCESS dataset retains in-frame rearrangements with V and J assigned. A fraction of the clones does not appear; measured against another copy, unresolved V genes explain less than half of the discrepancy, and the remainder lacks a known reason. For V, J and clone size, that table is used; D and trimming come from the DNA. The sample table lists around 180,000 clones, 89% of them with a count of one. 2% to 2.5% of the sample goes to the ten largest clones.

The specimen was PBMCs or T cells enriched from blood (not recorded which). This sequence originates from a woman between 40 and 50 years old with acute COVID-19. The rearrangement combines TRBV9 with TRBJ2-2; 7 central nucleotides agree with TRBD2. The DNA sequence is given as TGTGCCAGCAGCGGGGGAGGGGCCCGGGAGCTGTTTTTT. Its protein product is CASSGGGARELFF.